This T cell receptor (beta chain) is drawn from a study of T-cell memory formation after mild COVID-19 (dated by TCRdb to about 2021). General notes on the study: TCR sequence clusters from the two donors were found to be largely donor specific. T-cell clones expanding and contracting after mild COVID-19 in a couple of donors were tracked by longitudinal TCRalpha and TCRbeta repertoire sequencing. Two young, previously healthy adult volunteers made up the cohort, one male and one female.

The germline V gene yields MNHEY for CDR1 and SVGEGT for CDR2. Its CDR3 holds 12 amino acids, cysteine through phenylalanine. The retained sequence is limited to the CDR3, 36 bases, with the frame set at the first base. V is reduced by 2 bases and J by 4 bases, leaving a spacing of 2 bases between them. For sequencing, an Illumina NovaSeq 6000 was employed. cDNA libraries for TCRalpha and TCRbeta were prepared by 5'RACE using constant-segment primers, with sample barcodes and unique molecular identifiers added. RNA was extracted from every sample with Trizol reagent. The libraries were amplified in two PCR steps, and the second step added a second sample barcode and Illumina TruSeq adapters. The libraries were sequenced on an Illumina NovaSeq using 2 x 150 bp paired-end reads. The original pipeline was this. Reads were demultiplexed and collapsed into UMI-guided consensus sequences with migec v1.2.7. Using mixcr v2.1.11, UMI consensuses were aligned to TRA and TRB V and J templates and then assembled into clonotypes. Expanded or contracted clonotypes were those called significant by both edgeR and NoisET, with noise models trained on biological replicates. edgeR calls used a false discovery rate-adjusted p below 0.01 and a log2 fold-change threshold of 1. As an exploratory analysis of dynamics, PCA with hierarchical clustering was applied to max-normalized trajectories of the 1000 most abundant clonotypes. Separately sequenced CD4+ and CD8+ repertoires were used to assign a CD4 or CD8 phenotype to each responding clone. The public reads were reanalyzed by TCRdb: fastp trimming at Q25, MiXCR alignment, in-frame beta chains only. Rows with a matching CDR3 protein are joined into one entry that keeps the most common DNA and genes. Here the V and J calls rest on TCRdb's processing, not on the authors' analysis. The sample profile shows hundreds of thousands of distinct CDR3 sequences; more than 20% of them were found once. In total, the top ten clones hold about 12% of the sample.

Concerning this clonotype: No antigen is known for it. Per-base qualities were not stored, and no clone one base away is much larger.

Broader findings and caveats from the paper: Contracting CD4+ clones were located mainly in the CM and EM memory subsets, whereas CD8+ clones were found to be enriched in EMRA. Some responding clones were detected in pre-infection memory, suggesting pre-existing cross-reactive memory T cells joined the SARS-CoV-2 response. The study included only a couple of mild cases, and larger cohorts that include severe cases with pre-infection samples were judged to be necessary. Balanced CD4/CD8 phenotypes were observed for clones contracting from day 15 to 85, whereas a bias towards CD4+ was observed for a second wave of clones expanding from day 15 to 37. SARS-CoV-2 specificity was not confirmed for the second-wave clones peaking on day 37.

PBMCs were isolated by Ficoll-Paque density gradient centrifugation. The source of this sequence is an adult woman who had mild COVID-19 (a few samples of this study predate the infection). The sample titles of this study are shuffled in the database, so cell type and time point are left out; the donor was told from shared clones. Source material: PBMCs or a T cell subset sorted from them (not recorded which). The chain is encoded by TRBV6-2 or TRBV6-3 joined to TRBJ2-2, with no reliable assignment of the D segment. In nucleotides, the sequence is TGTGCCAGCAGTTACGCCACCGGGGAGCTGTTTTTT. This codes for CASSYATGELFF.